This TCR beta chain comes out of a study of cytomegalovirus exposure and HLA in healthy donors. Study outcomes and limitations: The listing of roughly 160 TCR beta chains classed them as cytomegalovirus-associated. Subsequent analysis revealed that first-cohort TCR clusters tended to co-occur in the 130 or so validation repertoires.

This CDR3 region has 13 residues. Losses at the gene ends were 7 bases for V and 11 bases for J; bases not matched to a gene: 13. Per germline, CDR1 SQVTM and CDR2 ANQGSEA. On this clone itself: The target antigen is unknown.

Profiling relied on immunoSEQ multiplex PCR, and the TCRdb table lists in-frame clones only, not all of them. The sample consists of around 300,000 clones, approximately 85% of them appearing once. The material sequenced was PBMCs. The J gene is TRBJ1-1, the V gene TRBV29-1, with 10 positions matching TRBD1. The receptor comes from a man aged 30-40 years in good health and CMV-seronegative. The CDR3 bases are TGCAGCGCCGGCGGGACAGGGGCTGGTAGGGCTTTCTTT. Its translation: CSAGGTGAGRAFF.